The 8 T cell receptor beta chains given below trace back to one sample, sequenced in a study of blood T cell repertoires in COVID-19. Here immunoSEQ multiplex PCR was the method, and the copy in TCRdb shows in-frame clones only, minus some. The data contain roughly 120,000 clones, approximately 89% of them singletons. Input material: peripheral blood. Receptors originate from a woman aged 55-75 years with COVID-19, enrolled during active disease.

J is TRBJ2-2 and V is TRBV11-2; maybe TRBD2 (5 bases). The ends were cut back, 7 bases at V and 6 bases at J, with 12 bases in the middle. Germline CDR1 SGHAT, CDR2 FQNNGV. The CDR3 is 13 residues long. The CDR3 coding sequence is TGTGCCAGCAACCAGTTCGGGGCCGGGGAGCTGTTTTTT. Translating it yields CASNQFGAGELFF.

This chain joins TRBV4-1 and TRBJ2-2; tentative D call: TRBD1 (6 bases). CDR3 size: 16 residues. V lost 3 bases to trimming and J lost 0 bases, with 11 bases between them. Per the germline V gene, CDR1 is MGHRA and CDR2 is YSYEKL. CDR3 loop: CASSQNTGPNTGELFF. The DNA for the CDR3 is TGCGCCAGCAGCCAGAACACAGGGCCGAACACCGGGGAGCTGTTTTTT.

V is TRBV25-1 and J is TRBJ1-5; unclear D gene. The CDR3 runs to 14 residues. The V gene lost 3 bases and the J gene lost 9 bases, with 15 bases spanning the gap. Germline V gene sequence: CDR1 MGHDK, CDR2 SYGVNS. The CDR3 DNA follows: TGTGCCAGCAGTGATGTGGGAGGGCATCGGCCCCAGCATTTT. Protein product: CASSDVGGHRPQHF.

This clone was counted only a few times. V and J are TRBV11-2 and TRBJ1-1, with 9 bases fitting TRBD1. This CDR3 contains 16 residues. Trimming removed 5 bases from V and 1 base from J; junction bases left unmatched: 8. CDR1 is SGHAT and CDR2 is FQNNGV in the germline V gene. CDR3 sequence reads: CASSPWAGQGNTEAFF. DNA for the CDR3: TGTGCCAGCAGCCCCTGGGCGGGACAGGGGAACACTGAAGCTTTCTTT.

The chain joins TRBV9 to TRBJ1-5; D remains unclear. Germline V lookup: CDR1 SGDLS, CDR2 YYNGEE. The ends were cut back, 1 base at V and 4 bases at J, with 12 bases in the middle. The CDR3 runs 15 residues. The CDR3 DNA reads TGTGCCAGCAGCGTAACGGGATTCGGGAATCAGCCCCAGCATTTT. Its protein is CASSVTGFGNQPQHF.

V and J are TRBV5-1 and TRBJ2-1, with D possibly being TRBD1 (6 bases). V lost 4 bases, J lost 6 bases, and 11 bases lay in between. Germline values: CDR1 SGHRS, CDR2 YFSETQ. This CDR3 comprises 13 residues. The CDR3 is CASSTGQFNEQFF. The CDR3 DNA follows: TGCGCCAGCAGCACGGGACAATTCAATGAGCAGTTCTTC. Full variable domain (outside the CDR3, taken from reference TRBV5-1 and TRBJ2-1): KAGVTQTPRYLIKTRGQQVTLSCSPISGHRSVSWYQQTPGQGLQFLFEYFSETQRNKGNFPGRFSGRQFSNSRSEMNVSTLELGDSALYLCASSTGQFNEQFFGPGTRLTVL.

This clone was picked up one time. Here the CDR3 reads CASSKRRTGSSYEQYF. The CDR3 DNA follows: TGTGCCAGCAGCAAACGCCGGACAGGGAGCTCCTACGAGCAGTACTTC. The chain couples TRBV21-1 to TRBJ2-7; the table's D gene call, TRBD1, was not cross checked with the DNA. TRBV21-1 is flagged as a pseudogene. The CDR3 extends over 16 amino acids.

The V and J genes are TRBV6-5 and TRBJ1-1, with D tentatively TRBD1 (5 bases). This CDR3 has 14 amino acids. Germline CDR1 reads MNHEY; CDR2 reads SVGAGI. With 6 bases removed from V and 3 bases from J, the gap between germline ends came to 14 bases. DNA of the CDR3: TGTGCCAGCAGCAACCCGGGGGGAGACACTGAAGCTTTCTTT. Amino acid sequence: CASSNPGGDTEAFF.